This T cell receptor beta chain appears in the sequencing data of a study of response to subunit inactivated influenza vaccine. Study-wide findings and caveats: Researchers suggested that each seasonal influenza vaccination recruits few new T cells.

In TCRdb, the RT-PCR reads were re-called with MiXCR into one record per CDR3 protein. The sample holds about 780,000 distinct CDR3 sequences, around 20% seen once. This clonotype was counted only a few times. Its antigen is undetermined. CDR3 length equals 13 residues. J was trimmed by 4 bases and V by 4 bases; bases with no gene match: 3. The germline V gene encodes CDR1 DFQATT and CDR2 SNEGSKA (reference sequence). The TCR originated in a man aged 45-60 years who received an inactivated influenza vaccine. The sequencing used PBMCs from blood, collected more than 4 days after vaccination. This chain uses TRBV20-1 with TRBJ2-2; 7 positions match TRBD2. Here the CDR3 DNA reads TGCAGTGCTAACCCGGGGGGCACCGGGGAGCTGTTTTTT. Protein product: CSANPGGTGELFF.